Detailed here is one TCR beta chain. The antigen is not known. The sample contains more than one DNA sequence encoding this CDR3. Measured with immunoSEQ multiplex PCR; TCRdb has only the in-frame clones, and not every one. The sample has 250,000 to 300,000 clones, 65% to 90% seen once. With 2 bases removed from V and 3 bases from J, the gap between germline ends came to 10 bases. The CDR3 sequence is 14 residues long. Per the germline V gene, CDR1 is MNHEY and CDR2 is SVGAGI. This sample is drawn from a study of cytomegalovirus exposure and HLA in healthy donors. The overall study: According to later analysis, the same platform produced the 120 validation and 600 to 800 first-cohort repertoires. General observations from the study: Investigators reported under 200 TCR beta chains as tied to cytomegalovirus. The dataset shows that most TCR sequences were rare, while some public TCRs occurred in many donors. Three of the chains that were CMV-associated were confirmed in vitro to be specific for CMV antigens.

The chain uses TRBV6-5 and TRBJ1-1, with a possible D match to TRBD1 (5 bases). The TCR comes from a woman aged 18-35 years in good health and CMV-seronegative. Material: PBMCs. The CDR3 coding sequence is TGTGCCAGCAGTTACCGGGGAGGGGACACTGAAGCTTTCTTT. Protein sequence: CASSYRGGDTEAFF.